Listed below are T cell receptor beta chains from one sample, sequenced in a study of T cell repertoires in cytomegalovirus infection. Antigens for these TCRs are unknown. TCRdb analysed the reads with MiXCR anew, one entry per CDR3 protein. Among around 70,000 distinct CDR3 sequences listed, roughly 28% were seen once. The specimen was CD8+ T cells from cultured PBMCs, collected from culture after CMV antigen stimulation. Every receptor here comes from a human donor in good health (CMV status not recorded). Some clones in this sample may be carry-over from other donors' samples. The CDR3 runs from the conserved cysteine through the conserved F or W. The D gene is left open where the match is weak. Size is stated for part of the rows, as once, few or many counts, or as a class when the clone is expanded.

DNA,CDR3,D,V,size,J
TGTGCCAGCAGCGCAGCACCACTAGCGGGGGGGAACAATGAGCAGTTCTTC,CASSAAPLAGGNNEQFF,TRBD2,TRBV7-9,many,TRBJ2-1
TGTGCCAGCTCACCACCGGAGTTGTCAGGCATCCGTCTCGTAAATGAAAAACTGTTTTTT,CASSPPELSGIRLVNEKLFF,-,TRBV18,-,TRBJ1-4
TGTGCCAGCAGTTTAAACCGACAGGACCTCCAAGAGACCCAGTACTTC,CASSLNRQDLQETQYF,-,TRBV28,-,TRBJ2-5
TGTGCCAGCAGCCAAGAGTTGGGGCTGGGTGAAGCTTTCTTT,CASSQELGLGEAFF,-,TRBV14,few,TRBJ1-1
TGTGCCAGCAGCCCAAGACCAAGGGACACTGAAGCTTTCTTT,CASSPRPRDTEAFF,-,TRBV7-8,-,TRBJ1-1
TGTGCCAGCAGCTTCCCGGTAGGGCAAACCTACGAGCAGTACTTC,CASSFPVGQTYEQYF,-,TRBV11-2,few,TRBJ2-7
TGTGCCAGCAGCGTAGCTACGGGAGAGAACTATGGCTACACCTTC,CASSVATGENYGYTF,-,TRBV9,once,TRBJ1-2
TGTGCCAGCAGCTTAGTTAGCGGAACACTTAGTGGAGATACGCAGTATTTT,CASSLVSGTLSGDTQYF,-,TRBV7-2,many,TRBJ2-3
TGTGCCAGCAGTTTATTGGGAGTATATGGCTACACCTTC,CASSLLGVYGYTF,-,TRBV28,many,TRBJ1-2
TGTGCCAGCAGTTCACAGGGGTTTTCCCACACCGGGGAGCTGTTTTTT,CASSSQGFSHTGELFF,TRBD1,TRBV12-3/TRBV12-4,few,TRBJ2-2
TGTGCCAGCAGTTTCACAGAGTTTGCCTACGAGCAGTACTTC,CASSFTEFAYEQYF,-,TRBV27,-,TRBJ2-7
TGCGCCAGCAGCCAAGATCGAAGTTCCGCAGATACGCAGTATTTT,CASSQDRSSADTQYF,-,TRBV4-3,-,TRBJ2-3
TGTGCCACCAGTGATAGCACCCCCTCCGGGATAGGTAATGAGCAGTTCTTC,CATSDSTPSGIGNEQFF,-,TRBV24-1,many,TRBJ2-1
TGTGCCAGCAGCACATACCTGCAACCGGGGAGAGGCTACACCTTC,CASSTYLQPGRGYTF,-,TRBV28,-,TRBJ1-2
TGTGCCAGCAGTCCGGGACAGGAGAACACCGGGGAGCTGTTTTTT,CASSPGQENTGELFF,TRBD1,TRBV11-3,-,TRBJ2-2
TGTGCCAGCAGCTTAGAGGCGGCGGATGAGCAGTTCTTC,CASSLEAADEQFF,-,TRBV11-3,-,TRBJ2-1
TGTGCCAGCAGCTTCAGGGGACAGCTCTACGAGCAGTACTTC,CASSFRGQLYEQYF,TRBD1,TRBV7-2,few,TRBJ2-7
TGTGCCAGCAGTAACCGCCTTAACTATGGCTACACCTTC,CASSNRLNYGYTF,-,TRBV4-2,-,TRBJ1-2
TGTGCCAGCAGCTTGTCGGGCACACTGGAGGGCTACACCTTC,CASSLSGTLEGYTF,-,TRBV7-2,many,TRBJ1-2
TGTGCCACCAGTTCGGCGGGAGGAGAGACCCAGTACTTC,CATSSAGGETQYF,TRBD2,TRBV24-1,few,TRBJ2-5
TGTGCCAGCAGCTCTAACCAGGGGAAAAACATTCAGTACTTC,CASSSNQGKNIQYF,-,TRBV7-9,many,TRBJ2-4
TGTGCCACCCGGACAGGGACAGGGGCTTTCTTT,CATRTGTGAFF,TRBD1,TRBV27,-,TRBJ1-1
TGTGCCAGCAGTGAAGGTGGGGTCCCCCGTATTTACAATGAGCAGTTCTTC,CASSEGGVPRIYNEQFF,-,TRBV6-1,many,TRBJ2-1
TGTGCCAGCAGCTTTTCTCCCGGCGGGGGGGCTTTCGAGCAGTACTTC,CASSFSPGGGAFEQYF,TRBD2,TRBV7-8,many,TRBJ2-7
TGTGCCAGCAGCTTGGTGACTAGTGGAGCCGAGCAGTACTTC,CASSLVTSGAEQYF,-,TRBV5-6,few,TRBJ2-7
TGTGCCACCCGGGGAGGACTAAGCACAGATACGCAGTATTTT,CATRGGLSTDTQYF,-,TRBV6-1,-,TRBJ2-3
TGTGCCAGCAGTTGGAGGCCCCTCACAGATACGCAGTATTTT,CASSWRPLTDTQYF,-,TRBV6-2/TRBV6-3,few,TRBJ2-3
TGTGCCAGCAGCCCCTTGTTTCAGCCCCAGCATTTT,CASSPLFQPQHF,-,TRBV6-2/TRBV6-3,-,TRBJ1-5
TGTGCCAGCAGTTCGGACAGCGACGAGCAGTACTTC,CASSSDSDEQYF,-,TRBV12-3/TRBV12-4,many,TRBJ2-7
TGCGCCAGCAGTGAGGGGCGAAGTTCGGGCTACGAGCAGTACTTC,CASSEGRSSGYEQYF,-,TRBV10-1,medium-sized,TRBJ2-7
TGCGCCAGCAGCTCCACGTACCGAGGCTCTGAGAGACATGAGCAGTTCTTC,CASSSTYRGSERHEQFF,-,TRBV5-1,few,TRBJ2-1
TGTGCCATCAGTGAGGACAGATCTGGCTCCTACGAGCAGTACTTC,CAISEDRSGSYEQYF,-,TRBV10-3,-,TRBJ2-7
TGTGCCAGCTCACTGGGTCGGGGGGCTTCCAGCGATGAGCAGTTCTTC,CASSLGRGASSDEQFF,-,TRBV18,-,TRBJ2-1
TGTGCCAGCAGCTTAGTGGCCGCCTCCTACGAGCAGTACTTC,CASSLVAASYEQYF,-,TRBV7-6,-,TRBJ2-7
TGTGCCACCAGCAGCGAGCCGGGGTACGAGCAGTACTTC,CATSSEPGYEQYF,-,TRBV15,-,TRBJ2-7
TGTGCCAGCAGCTTATCCCTGGAGACCCAGTACTTC,CASSLSLETQYF,-,TRBV7-6,few,TRBJ2-5
TGCAGTGCCCCCTGGGACAGGGCTCCGAATTCACCCCTCCACTTT,CSAPWDRAPNSPLHF,TRBD1,TRBV20-1,-,TRBJ1-6
TGTGCCAGTAGTATCATGGGAACAGGGGGCGCTGGCAATGAGCAGTTCTTC,CASSIMGTGGAGNEQFF,TRBD1,TRBV19,-,TRBJ2-1
TGTGCCAGCAGCCCACAACTAGCGGGGAACACAGATACGCAGTATTTT,CASSPQLAGNTDTQYF,TRBD2,TRBV7-9,few,TRBJ2-3
TGTGCCAGCAGCCCGGAAGGGGTCCAGGGGTGGGCCTACAATGAGCAGTTCTTC,CASSPEGVQGWAYNEQFF,-,TRBV5-5,-,TRBJ2-1
TGTGCCAGTAGTACCAAGAAACAGCTGAACACCGGGGAGCTGTTTTTT,CASSTKKQLNTGELFF,-,TRBV19,many,TRBJ2-2
TGTGCCAGCAGCTTAGAGTCGGCCCACGATACGCAGTATTTT,CASSLESAHDTQYF,-,TRBV7-6,-,TRBJ2-3
TGCGCCAGCAGCCAAGGTAGCCGAGGGGATTCACCCCTCCACTTT,CASSQGSRGDSPLHF,-,TRBV4-3,-,TRBJ1-6
TGTGCCACCAGCACCATCCCGGGACAGGCTGTCAACGAGCAGTACTTC,CATSTIPGQAVNEQYF,TRBD1,TRBV15,-,TRBJ2-7
TGCAGTGCCAACGGGGACTACCAGAGAGCGAACACCGGGGAGCTGTTTTTT,CSANGDYQRANTGELFF,TRBD2,TRBV20-1,many,TRBJ2-2
TGTGCCAGCAGTATCTCCAGTCCGAAGGGTTCACCCCTCCACTTT,CASSISSPKGSPLHF,-,TRBV27,-,TRBJ1-6
TGTGCCAGCAGCCCCCTCGACCGCGTCCGCACAGATACGCAGTATTTT,CASSPLDRVRTDTQYF,-,TRBV5-4,-,TRBJ2-3
TGCAGTGCTAGAGATGGGGGACAGGGGCCCTCCTACGAGCAGTACTTC,CSARDGGQGPSYEQYF,TRBD1,TRBV20-1,few,TRBJ2-7
TGTGCCAGCAGTTTATTGGGGACTAGCGGGGGGGCGTGGAATGAGCAGTTCTTC,CASSLLGTSGGAWNEQFF,TRBD2,TRBV28,many,TRBJ2-1
TGTGCCAGCAGCTTAGGGGCCGGTGATATGGACAATGAGCAGTTCTTC,CASSLGAGDMDNEQFF,-,TRBV11-2,many,TRBJ2-1
TGTGCCAGCAGCCCTGATGCGTTTGGGGATACGCAGTATTTT,CASSPDAFGDTQYF,-,TRBV14,-,TRBJ2-3
TGTGCCAGCAGCCCAGAAGGTATGAATGAGCAGTTCTTC,CASSPEGMNEQFF,-,TRBV7-9,-,TRBJ2-1